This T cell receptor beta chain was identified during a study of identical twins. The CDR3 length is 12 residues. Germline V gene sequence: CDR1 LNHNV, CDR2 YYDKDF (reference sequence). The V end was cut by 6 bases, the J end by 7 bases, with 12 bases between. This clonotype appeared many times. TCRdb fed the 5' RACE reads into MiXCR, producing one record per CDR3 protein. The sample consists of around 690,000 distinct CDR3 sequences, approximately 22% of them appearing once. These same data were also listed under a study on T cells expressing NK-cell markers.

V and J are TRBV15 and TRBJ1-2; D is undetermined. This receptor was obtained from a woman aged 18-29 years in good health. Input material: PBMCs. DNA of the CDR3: TGTGCCACCAGAAACGGAATCTCTGGCTACACCTTC. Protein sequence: CATRNGISGYTF.